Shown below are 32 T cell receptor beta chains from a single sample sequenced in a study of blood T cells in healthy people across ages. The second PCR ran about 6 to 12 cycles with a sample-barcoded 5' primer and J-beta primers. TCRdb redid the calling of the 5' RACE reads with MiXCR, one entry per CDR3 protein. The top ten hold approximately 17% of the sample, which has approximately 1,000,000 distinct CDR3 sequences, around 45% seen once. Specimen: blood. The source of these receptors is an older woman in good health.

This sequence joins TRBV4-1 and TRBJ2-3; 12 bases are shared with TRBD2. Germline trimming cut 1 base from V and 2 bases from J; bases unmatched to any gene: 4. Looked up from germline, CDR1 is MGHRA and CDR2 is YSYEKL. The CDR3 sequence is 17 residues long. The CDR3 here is CASSQVPSGGATDTQYF. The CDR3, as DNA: TGCGCCAGCAGCCAAGTGCCTAGCGGGGGGGCCACAGATACGCAGTATTTT.

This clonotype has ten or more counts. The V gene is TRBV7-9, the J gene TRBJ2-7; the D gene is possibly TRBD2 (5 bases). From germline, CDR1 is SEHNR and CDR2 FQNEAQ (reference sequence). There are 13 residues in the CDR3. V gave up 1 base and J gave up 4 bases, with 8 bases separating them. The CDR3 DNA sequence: TGTGCCAGCAGCTTAGGAGGGCAGTACGAGCAGTACTTC. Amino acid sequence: CASSLGGQYEQYF. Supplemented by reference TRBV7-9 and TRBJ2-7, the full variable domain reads DTGVSQNPRHKITKRGQNVTFRCDPISEHNRLYWYRQTLGQGPEFLTYFQNEAQLEKSRLLSDRFSAERPKGSFSTLEIQRTEQGDSAMYLCASSLGGQYEQYFGPGTRLTVT.

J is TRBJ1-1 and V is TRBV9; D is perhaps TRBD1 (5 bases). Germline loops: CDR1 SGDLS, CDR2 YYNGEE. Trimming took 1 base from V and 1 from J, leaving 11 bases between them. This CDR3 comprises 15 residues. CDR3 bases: TGTGCCAGCAGCGTAATAAAGGGGTGGAACACTGAAGCTTTCTTT. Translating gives CASSVIKGWNTEAFF.

CDR3 loop: CASSEHGQSNEKLFF. Written as DNA, the CDR3 is TGTGCCAGCAGTGAGCACGGACAGTCGAATGAAAAACTGTTTTTT. This chain connects TRBV2 to TRBJ1-4; D perhaps matches TRBD1 (6 bases). Germline CDR1 is SNHLY and CDR2 is FYNNEI. V lost 3 bases, J lost 5 bases, and 13 bases lay in between. The CDR3 consists of 15 residues.

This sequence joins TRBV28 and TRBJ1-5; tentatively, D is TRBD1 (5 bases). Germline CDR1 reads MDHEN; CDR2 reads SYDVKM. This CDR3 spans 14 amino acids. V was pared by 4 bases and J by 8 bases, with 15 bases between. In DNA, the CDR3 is TGTGCCAGCAGTTCGCCGGGGGTTTGGGAGCCCCAGCATTTT. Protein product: CASSSPGVWEPQHF.

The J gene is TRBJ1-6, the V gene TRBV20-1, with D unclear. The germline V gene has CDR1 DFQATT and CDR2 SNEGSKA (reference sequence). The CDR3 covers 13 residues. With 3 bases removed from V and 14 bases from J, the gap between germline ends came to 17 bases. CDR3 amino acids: CSASGSPPTALHF. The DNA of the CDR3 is TGCAGTGCTAGTGGGTCCCCTCCCACGGCCCTCCACTTT.

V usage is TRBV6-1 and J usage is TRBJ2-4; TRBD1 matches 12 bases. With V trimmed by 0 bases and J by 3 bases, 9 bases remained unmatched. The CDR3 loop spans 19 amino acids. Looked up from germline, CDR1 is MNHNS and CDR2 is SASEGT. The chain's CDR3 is CASSEARDRGRVRKNIQYF. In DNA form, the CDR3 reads TGTGCCAGCAGTGAAGCGCGGGACAGGGGGCGGGTGCGCAAAAACATTCAGTACTTC.

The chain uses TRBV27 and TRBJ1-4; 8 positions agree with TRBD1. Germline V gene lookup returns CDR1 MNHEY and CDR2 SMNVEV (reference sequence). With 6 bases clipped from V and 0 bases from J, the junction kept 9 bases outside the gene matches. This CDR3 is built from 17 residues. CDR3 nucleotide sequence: TGTGCCAGCAGCCGGCAGGGGGCCTTATCAACTAATGAAAAACTGTTTTTT. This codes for CASSRQGALSTNEKLFF.

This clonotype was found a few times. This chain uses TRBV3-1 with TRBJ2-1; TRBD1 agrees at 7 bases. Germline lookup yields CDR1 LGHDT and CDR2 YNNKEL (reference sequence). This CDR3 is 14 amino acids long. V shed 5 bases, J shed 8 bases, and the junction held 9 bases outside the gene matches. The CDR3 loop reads CASSKSTGLHEQFF. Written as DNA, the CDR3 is TGTGCCAGCAGCAAATCGACAGGGTTGCATGAGCAGTTCTTC.

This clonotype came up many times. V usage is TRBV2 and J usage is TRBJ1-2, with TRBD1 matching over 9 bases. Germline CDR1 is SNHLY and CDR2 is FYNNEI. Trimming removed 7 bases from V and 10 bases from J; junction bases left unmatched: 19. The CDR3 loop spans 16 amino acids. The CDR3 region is CASTGDRGSSDVAYTF. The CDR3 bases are TGTGCCAGCACCGGAGACAGGGGGAGCTCCGATGTTGCCTACACCTTC.

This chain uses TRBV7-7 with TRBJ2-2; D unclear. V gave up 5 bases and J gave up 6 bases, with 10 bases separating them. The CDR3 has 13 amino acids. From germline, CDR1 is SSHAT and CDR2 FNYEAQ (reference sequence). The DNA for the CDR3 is TGTGCCAGCAGCCTCGTGGTTTCCGGGGAGCTGTTTTTT. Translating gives CASSLVVSGELFF.

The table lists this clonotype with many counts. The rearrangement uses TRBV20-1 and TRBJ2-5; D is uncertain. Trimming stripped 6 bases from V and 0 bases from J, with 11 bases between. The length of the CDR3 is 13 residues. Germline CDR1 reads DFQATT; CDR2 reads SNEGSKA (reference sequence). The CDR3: CSAHGQHQETQYF. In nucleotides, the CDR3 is TGCAGTGCCCATGGCCAGCACCAAGAGACCCAGTACTTC.

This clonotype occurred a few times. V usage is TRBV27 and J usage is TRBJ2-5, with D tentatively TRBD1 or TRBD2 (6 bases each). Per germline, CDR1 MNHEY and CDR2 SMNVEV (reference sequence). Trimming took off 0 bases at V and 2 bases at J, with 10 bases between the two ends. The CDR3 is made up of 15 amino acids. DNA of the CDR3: TGTGCCAGCAGTTTATCGGAGGGGGGTCAAGAGACCCAGTACTTC. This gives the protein CASSLSEGGQETQYF.

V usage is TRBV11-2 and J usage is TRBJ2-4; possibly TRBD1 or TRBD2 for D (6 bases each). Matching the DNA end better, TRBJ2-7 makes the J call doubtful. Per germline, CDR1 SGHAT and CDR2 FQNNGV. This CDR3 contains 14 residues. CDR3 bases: TGTGCCAGCAGCTTCACCCGGAGGGGGGTCGAGCAGTACTTC. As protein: CASSFTRRGVEQYF.

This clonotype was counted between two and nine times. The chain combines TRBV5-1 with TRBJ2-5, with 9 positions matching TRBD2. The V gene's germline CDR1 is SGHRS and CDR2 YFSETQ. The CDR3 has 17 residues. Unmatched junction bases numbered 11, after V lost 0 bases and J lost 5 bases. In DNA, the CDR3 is TGCGCCAGCAGCTTGGACTGGGAGGGACTAGCTGAGGAGACCCAGTACTTC. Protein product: CASSLDWEGLAEETQYF.

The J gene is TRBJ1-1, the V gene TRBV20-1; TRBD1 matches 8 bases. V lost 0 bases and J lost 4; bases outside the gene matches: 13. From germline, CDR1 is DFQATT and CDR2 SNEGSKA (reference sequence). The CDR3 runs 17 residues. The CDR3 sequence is CSARDRAVNRGGTEAFF. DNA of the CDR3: TGCAGTGCTAGAGATAGGGCCGTTAACAGGGGGGGCACTGAAGCTTTCTTT.

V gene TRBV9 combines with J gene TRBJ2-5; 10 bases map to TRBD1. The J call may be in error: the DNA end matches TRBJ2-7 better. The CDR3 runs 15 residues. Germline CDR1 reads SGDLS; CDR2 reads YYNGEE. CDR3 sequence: CASSVGQGDPYEQYF. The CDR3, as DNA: TGTGCCAGCAGCGTTGGACAGGGGGACCCCTACGAGCAGTACTTC.

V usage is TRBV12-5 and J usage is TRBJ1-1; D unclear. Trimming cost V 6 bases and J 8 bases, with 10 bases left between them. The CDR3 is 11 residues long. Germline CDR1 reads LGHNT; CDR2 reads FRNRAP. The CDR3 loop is CASGSPLEAFF. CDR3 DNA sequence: TGTGCTAGTGGCTCCCCCCTCGAAGCTTTCTTT. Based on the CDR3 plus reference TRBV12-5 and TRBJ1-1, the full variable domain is DARVTQTPRHKVTEMGQEVTMRCQPILGHNTVFWYRQTMMQGLELLAYFRNRAPLDDSGMPKDRFSAEMPDATLATLKIQPSEPRDSAVYFCASGSPLEAFFGQGTRLTVV.

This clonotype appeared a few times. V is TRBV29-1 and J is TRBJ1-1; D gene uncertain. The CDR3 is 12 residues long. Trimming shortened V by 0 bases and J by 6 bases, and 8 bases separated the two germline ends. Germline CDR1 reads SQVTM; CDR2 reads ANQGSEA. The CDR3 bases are TGCAGCGTTGAAGACGGGGAAGCTGAAGCTTTCTTT. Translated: CSVEDGEAEAFF. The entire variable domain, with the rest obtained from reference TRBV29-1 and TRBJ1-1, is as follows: SAVISQKPSRDICQRGTSLTIQCQVDSQVTMMFWYRQQPGQSLTLIATANQGSEATYESGFVIDKFPISRPNLTFSTLTVSNMSPEDSSIYLCSVEDGEAEAFFGQGTRLTVV.

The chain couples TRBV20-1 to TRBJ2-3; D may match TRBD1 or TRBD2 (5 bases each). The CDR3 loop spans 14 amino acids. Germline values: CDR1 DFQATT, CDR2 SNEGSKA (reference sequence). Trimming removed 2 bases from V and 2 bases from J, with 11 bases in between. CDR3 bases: TGCAGTGCTAGAATCGGGACCTTCACAGATACGCAGTATTTT. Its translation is CSARIGTFTDTQYF.

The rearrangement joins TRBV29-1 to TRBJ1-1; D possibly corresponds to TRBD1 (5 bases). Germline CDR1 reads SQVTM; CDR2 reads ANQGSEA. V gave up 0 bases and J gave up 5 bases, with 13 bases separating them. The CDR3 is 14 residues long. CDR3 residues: CSVEDQGQGTEAFF. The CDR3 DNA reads TGCAGCGTTGAAGATCAGGGCCAAGGGACTGAAGCTTTCTTT.

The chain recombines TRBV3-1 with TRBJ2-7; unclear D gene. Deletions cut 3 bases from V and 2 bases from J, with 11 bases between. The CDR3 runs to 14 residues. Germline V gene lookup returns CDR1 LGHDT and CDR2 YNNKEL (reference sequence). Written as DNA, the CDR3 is TGTGCCAGCAGCCAGGGAAGGAGAGCCTACGAGCAGTACTTC. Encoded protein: CASSQGRRAYEQYF.

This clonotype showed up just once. The DNA of the CDR3 is TGTGCCAGCAGTGATGGACAGTGGCTCGAGCAGTACTTC. Amino acids: CASSDGQWLEQYF. The rearrangement links TRBV27 to TRBJ2-5; TRBD1 is a possible D gene (6 bases). The J call may be in error: the DNA end matches TRBJ2-7 better. The CDR3 is 13 residues long. Germline values: CDR1 MNHEY, CDR2 SMNVEV (reference sequence).

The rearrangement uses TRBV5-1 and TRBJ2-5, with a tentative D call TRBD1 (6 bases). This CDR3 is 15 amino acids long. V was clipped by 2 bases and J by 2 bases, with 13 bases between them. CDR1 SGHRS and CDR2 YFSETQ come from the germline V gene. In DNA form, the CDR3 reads TGCGCCAGCAGCTTTACAGGGACGTTACAAGAGACCCAGTACTTC. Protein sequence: CASSFTGTLQETQYF.

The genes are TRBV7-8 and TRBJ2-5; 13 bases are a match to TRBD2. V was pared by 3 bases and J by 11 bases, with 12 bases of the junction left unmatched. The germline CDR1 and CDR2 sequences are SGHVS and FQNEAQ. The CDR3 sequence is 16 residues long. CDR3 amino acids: CASSLLGTSGNNEQYF. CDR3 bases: TGTGCCAGCAGCTTGTTGGGGACTAGCGGGAACAATGAGCAGTACTTC.

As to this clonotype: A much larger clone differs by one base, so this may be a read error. The chain's CDR3 is CVSSLSGLVTYEQYF. The CDR3 DNA follows: TGTGTCAGCAGCTTATCAGGGTTGGTCACCTACGAGCAGTACTTC. This chain connects TRBV7-2 to TRBJ2-7, with D possibly TRBD1 on 5 matching bases. This CDR3 is 15 amino acids long. CDR1 and CDR2 from the germline V gene are SGHTA and FQGNSA.

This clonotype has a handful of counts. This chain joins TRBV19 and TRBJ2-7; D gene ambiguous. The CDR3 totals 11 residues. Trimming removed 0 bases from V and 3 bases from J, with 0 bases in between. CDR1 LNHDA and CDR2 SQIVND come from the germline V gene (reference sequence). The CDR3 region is CASSIDYEQYF. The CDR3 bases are TGTGCCAGTAGTATAGACTACGAGCAGTACTTC. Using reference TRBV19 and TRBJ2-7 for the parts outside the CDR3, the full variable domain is DGGITQSPKYLFRKEGQNVTLSCEQNLNHDAMYWYRQDPGQGLRLIYYSQIVNDFQKGDIAEGYSVSREKKESFPLTVTSAQKNPTAFYLCASSIDYEQYFGPGTRLTVT.

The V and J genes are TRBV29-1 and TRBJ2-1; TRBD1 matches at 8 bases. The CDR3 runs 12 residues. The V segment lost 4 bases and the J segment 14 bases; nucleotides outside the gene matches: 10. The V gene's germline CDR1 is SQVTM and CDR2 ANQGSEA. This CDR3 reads CSVALPGQEEFF. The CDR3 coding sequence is TGCAGCGTTGCATTGCCGGGACAGGAAGAGTTCTTC.

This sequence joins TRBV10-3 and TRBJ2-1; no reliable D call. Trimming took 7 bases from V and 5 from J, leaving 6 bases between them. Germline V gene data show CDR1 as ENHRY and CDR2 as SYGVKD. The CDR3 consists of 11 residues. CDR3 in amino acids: CAITLDNEQFF. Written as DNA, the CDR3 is TGTGCCATCACACTCGACAATGAGCAGTTCTTC.

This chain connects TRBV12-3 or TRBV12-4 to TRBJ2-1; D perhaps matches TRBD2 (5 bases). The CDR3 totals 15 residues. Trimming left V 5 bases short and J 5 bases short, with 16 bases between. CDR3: CASSPGLWGDNEQFF. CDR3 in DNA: TGTGCCAGCAGTCCCGGTCTGTGGGGAGACAATGAGCAGTTCTTC.

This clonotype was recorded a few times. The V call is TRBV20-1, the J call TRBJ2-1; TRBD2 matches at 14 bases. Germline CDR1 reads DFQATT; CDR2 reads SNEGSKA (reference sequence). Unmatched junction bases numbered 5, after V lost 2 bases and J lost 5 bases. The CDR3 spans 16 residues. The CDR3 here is CSARKTSGREDNEQFF. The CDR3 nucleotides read TGCAGTGCTAGAAAGACTAGCGGGAGGGAGGACAATGAGCAGTTCTTC.

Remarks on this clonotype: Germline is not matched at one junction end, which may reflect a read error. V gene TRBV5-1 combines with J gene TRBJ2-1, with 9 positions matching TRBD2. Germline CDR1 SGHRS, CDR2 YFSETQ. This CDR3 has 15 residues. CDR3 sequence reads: CASSLGGRAYNVQFF. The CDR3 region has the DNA TGCGCCAGCAGCTTAGGCGGGAGGGCCTACAATGTGCAGTTCTTC.